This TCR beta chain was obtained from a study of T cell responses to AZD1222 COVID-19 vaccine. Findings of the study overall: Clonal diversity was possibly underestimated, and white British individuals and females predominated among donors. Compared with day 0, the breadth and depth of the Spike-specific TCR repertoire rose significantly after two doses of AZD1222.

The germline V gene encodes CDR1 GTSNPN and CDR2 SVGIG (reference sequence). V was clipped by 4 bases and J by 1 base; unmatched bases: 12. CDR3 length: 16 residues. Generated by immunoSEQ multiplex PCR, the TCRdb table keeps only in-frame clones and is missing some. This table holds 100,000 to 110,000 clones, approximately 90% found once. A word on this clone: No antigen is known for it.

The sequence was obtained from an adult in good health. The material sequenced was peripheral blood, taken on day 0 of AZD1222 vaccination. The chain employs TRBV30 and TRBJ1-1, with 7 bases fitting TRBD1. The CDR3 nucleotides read TGTGCCTGGAAACCCTATGACCGGGACAGGAACACTGAAGCTTTCTTT. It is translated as CAWKPYDRDRNTEAFF.